One sample yielded the 18 T cell receptor beta chains listed below, sequenced in a study of T cell responses to AZD1222 COVID-19 vaccine. Using immunoSEQ multiplex PCR, the repertoire was profiled, and TCRdb retains in-frame clones only, with some absent. This table holds about 120,000 clones, 93% found once. Material: peripheral blood, obtained 28 days after the second AZD1222 dose. The source is an adult who received the AZD1222 COVID-19 vaccine.

This rearrangement joins TRBV5-6 to TRBJ2-1, with D hard to call. Germline CDR1 is SGHDT and CDR2 is YYEEEE. The V and J ends lost 2 bases and 8 bases respectively, with 8 bases between them. There are 12 residues in the CDR3. CDR3: CASSFRIDEQFF. In nucleotides, the CDR3 is TGTGCCAGCAGCTTCCGGATTGATGAGCAGTTCTTC.

CDR3 sequence (DNA): TGTGCCAGCAGCGCAGGACAGGTGGCGGAAGCTTTCTTT. Its translation is CASSAGQVAEAFF. The J gene is TRBJ1-1, the V gene TRBV7-2, with 7 positions matching TRBD1. The CDR3 is made up of 13 amino acids. J gave up 8 bases and V 5 bases, and 8 bases lay outside the gene matches. CDR1 and CDR2 (germline): SGHTA, FQGNSA.

In the case of this clone: A junction end diverges from the germline sequence, so it may reflect a read error. The rearrangement uses TRBV19 and TRBJ1-1; 7 bases map to TRBD1. CDR1 and CDR2 from the germline V gene are LNHDA and SQIVND (reference sequence). The CDR3 covers 14 residues. CDR3 protein: CASSVDQGGSEAFF. The CDR3 region has the DNA TGTGCCAGTAGTGTAGACCAGGGGGGATCTGAAGCTTTCTTT.

The genes are TRBV5-1 and TRBJ1-1, with a possible D match to TRBD1 (5 bases). The germline V gene has CDR1 SGHRS and CDR2 YFSETQ. V was trimmed by 0 bases and J by 4 bases, leaving 13 bases between them. There are 15 residues in the CDR3. The CDR3 region is CASSLAQGLGTEAFF. The CDR3 region has the DNA TGCGCCAGCAGCTTGGCCCAGGGATTGGGCACTGAAGCTTTCTTT.

This chain joins TRBV5-6 and TRBJ1-1; TRBD1 might be the D (6 bases). Trimming removed 6 bases from V and 7 bases from J, with 19 bases in between. The CDR3 is made up of 14 amino acids. Germline V gene sequence: CDR1 SGHDT, CDR2 YYEEEE. The CDR3 sequence: CASMRGRWDNEAFF. The CDR3 nucleotides are TGTGCCAGCATGCGGGGCCGATGGGACAATGAAGCTTTCTTT.

V and J are TRBV19 and TRBJ1-5; 9 positions agree with TRBD1. The CDR3 runs to 16 residues. The V and J ends lost 3 bases and 6 bases, in that order; junction bases with no gene match: 9. CDR1 and CDR2 from the germline V gene are LNHDA and SQIVND (reference sequence). Here the CDR3 DNA reads TGTGCCAGTAGTATTCGGGGACAGGGATTGGGTCAGCCCCAGCATTTT. Its translation: CASSIRGQGLGQPQHF.

The rearrangement joins TRBV10-3 to TRBJ1-1; possible D gene TRBD1, 6 bases. Germline V gene sequence: CDR1 ENHRY, CDR2 SYGVKD. CDR3 length: 13 amino acids. The ends were cut back, 6 bases at V and 0 bases at J, with 8 bases in the middle. CDR3 amino acids: CAIRDSVNTEAFF. CDR3 coding DNA: TGTGCCATCAGGGACAGCGTGAACACTGAAGCTTTCTTT.

The CDR3 coding sequence is TGCGCCAGCAGCCAAGGGGCCTCGGGGGGGTGGACTGAAGCTTTCTTT. It is translated as CASSQGASGGWTEAFF. The chain has TRBV4-1 and TRBJ1-1; tentative D call: TRBD1 (5 bases). The CDR3 sequence is 16 residues long. Germline V CDR1 and CDR2: MGHRA, YSYEKL. Trimming pared 1 base from V and 5 bases from J, leaving 17 bases between.

The rearrangement joins TRBV11-3 to TRBJ2-7; unclear D gene. The CDR3 consists of 14 residues. The V gene's germline CDR1 is SGHNT and CDR2 YENEEA. The V end lost 2 bases, the J end lost 4 bases, and 12 bases lay between the germline ends. CDR3 nucleotide sequence: TGTGCCAGCAGCTTACGGACGTTTACATACGAGCAGTACTTC. It translates to CASSLRTFTYEQYF.

This chain uses TRBV4-1 with TRBJ2-7, with D perhaps being TRBD1 or TRBD2 (5 bases each). Trimming stripped 1 base from V and 2 bases from J, with 15 bases between. Germline V gene data show CDR1 as MGHRA and CDR2 as YSYEKL. CDR3 length: 16 amino acids. Here the CDR3 DNA reads TGCGCCAGCAGCCAAGTAGTGGGGGTCCATACCTACGAGCAGTACTTC. Its translation is CASSQVVGVHTYEQYF.

The V and J genes are TRBV9 and TRBJ2-3, with D maybe TRBD2 (6 bases). CDR1 and CDR2 from the germline V gene are SGDLS and YYNGEE. Trimming cost V 1 base and J 2 bases, with 14 bases left between them. This CDR3 has 16 amino acids. The CDR3 coding sequence is TGTGCCAGCAGCGTACGCGGGGCCCCCAACACAGATACGCAGTATTTT. Encoded protein: CASSVRGAPNTDTQYF.

J is TRBJ1-2 and V is TRBV5-1, with a weak D call TRBD1 (6 bases). This CDR3 comprises 14 residues. Germline V gene lookup returns CDR1 SGHRS and CDR2 YFSETQ. The ends were cut back, 4 bases at V and 7 bases at J, with 17 bases in the middle. The CDR3 reads CASSPRDTVGGYTF. The CDR3 coding sequence is TGCGCCAGCAGCCCCCGGGACACGGTTGGTGGCTACACCTTC.

The chain has TRBV10-3 and TRBJ2-5, with a possible D match to TRBD2 (6 bases). Germline CDR1 reads ENHRY; CDR2 reads SYGVKD. Deletions cut 2 bases from V and 4 bases from J, with 11 bases between. The CDR3 is 14 amino acids. This CDR3 reads CAISEVRGGETQYF. In DNA, the CDR3 is TGTGCCATCAGTGAGGTCCGGGGAGGAGAGACCCAGTACTTC.

The table lists this clone with a few counts. The V gene is TRBV6-5, the J gene TRBJ1-2; D is unclear. The CDR3 extends over 11 amino acids. The V end lost 6 bases, the J end lost 7 bases, and 9 bases lay between the germline ends. Germline assignment: CDR1 MNHEY and CDR2 SVGAGI. The CDR3 here is CASSAQAGYTF. The DNA for the CDR3 is TGTGCCAGCAGCGCGCAGGCTGGCTACACCTTC.

This clone was detected only once. The V call is TRBV12-3 or TRBV12-4, the J call TRBJ2-7; D call uncertain. V dropped 6 bases and J dropped 3 bases, with 12 bases sitting between them. CDR3 length: 13 amino acids. This CDR3 reads CASRPSPLYEQYF. DNA for the CDR3: TGTGCCAGCAGACCGTCCCCCCTCTACGAGCAGTACTTC.

V and J are TRBV27 and TRBJ1-3, with D uncertain. The CDR3 spans 14 residues. V lost 7 bases, J lost 2 bases, and 12 bases lay in between. Germline V gene data show CDR1 as MNHEY and CDR2 as SMNVEV (reference sequence). The CDR3 here is CASKAILPGNTIYF. The DNA for the CDR3 is TGTGCCAGCAAGGCGATCCTCCCTGGAAACACCATATATTTT.

This clone was found once. The V and J genes are TRBV11-3 and TRBJ2-1; D may be TRBD1 (6 bases). CDR1 and CDR2 from the germline V gene are SGHNT and YENEEA. The length of the CDR3 is 14 residues. Deletions cut 8 bases from V and 3 bases from J, with 14 bases between. This CDR3 is CASPGESSYNEQFF. The CDR3 DNA follows: TGTGCCAGCCCAGGGGAGTCTAGCTACAATGAGCAGTTCTTC.

The chain recombines TRBV13 with TRBJ1-2; 9 bases agree with TRBD1. Germline V gene sequence: CDR1 PRHDT, CDR2 FYEKMQ (reference sequence). This CDR3 has 16 residues. The V gene end was trimmed by 8 bases and the J gene end by 5 bases; junction bases not matched to a gene: 15. The CDR3: CASRKGGQGPDYGYTF. As DNA, the CDR3 is TGTGCCAGCCGCAAGGGGGGACAGGGCCCGGATTATGGCTACACCTTC.